This paragraph covers one T cell receptor beta chain sequence. Time point defined: blood at routine non-recurrence follow-up after resection. Whole RNA came from tumor, nontumor lung or frozen PBMC and was sequenced without being sorted. Individual TCR cDNA molecules each bore their own unique molecular identifier. TCRdb recomputed calls from the 5' RACE reads with MiXCR, one row per CDR3 protein. The data contain around 70,000 distinct CDR3 sequences, 8% to 10% of them singletons. The data stem from a study of spatial heterogeneity in lung cancer. Across the study: Detection of beta-chain sequences consistently exceeded that of alpha-chain sequences. An average of more than ten raw reads was observed per unique TCR and UMI combination.

The CDR3 has 13 amino acids. Germline V gives CDR1 KGHDR, CDR2 SFDVKD. Trimming took 9 bases from V and 5 from J; bases not matched to a gene: 4. The sample in question was PBMCs, obtained at follow-up. The chain employs TRBV24-1 and TRBJ2-2, with 8 nucleotides matching TRBD1. The origin of this receptor is a female donor with early-stage non-small cell lung cancer. CDR3 sequence: CATGRQGTGELFF. The CDR3 DNA sequence: TGTGCCACCGGCCGACAGGGGACCGGGGAGCTGTTTTTT.